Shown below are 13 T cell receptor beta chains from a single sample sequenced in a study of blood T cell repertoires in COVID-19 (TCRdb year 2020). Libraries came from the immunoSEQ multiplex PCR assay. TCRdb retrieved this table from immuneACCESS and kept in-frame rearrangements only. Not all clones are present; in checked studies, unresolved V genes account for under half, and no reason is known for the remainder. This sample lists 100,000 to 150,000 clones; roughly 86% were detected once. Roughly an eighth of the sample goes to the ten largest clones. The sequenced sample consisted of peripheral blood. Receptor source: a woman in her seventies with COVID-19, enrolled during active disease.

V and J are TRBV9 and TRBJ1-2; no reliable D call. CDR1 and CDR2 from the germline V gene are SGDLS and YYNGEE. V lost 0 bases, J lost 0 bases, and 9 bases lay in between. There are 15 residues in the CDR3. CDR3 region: CASSVEGGANYGYTF. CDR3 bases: TGTGCCAGCAGCGTAGAAGGCGGAGCTAACTATGGCTACACCTTC.

The CDR3 is CAWSLVTTAGGYTF. The CDR3 region has the DNA TGTGCCTGGAGTCTCGTCACGACAGCGGGCGGCTACACCTTC. The chain employs TRBV30 and TRBJ1-2; a weak D match, TRBD1 (5 bases). Trimming took off 2 bases at V and 8 bases at J, with 18 bases between the two ends. CDR1 and CDR2 from the germline V gene are GTSNPN and SVGIG (reference sequence). The CDR3 has 14 amino acids.

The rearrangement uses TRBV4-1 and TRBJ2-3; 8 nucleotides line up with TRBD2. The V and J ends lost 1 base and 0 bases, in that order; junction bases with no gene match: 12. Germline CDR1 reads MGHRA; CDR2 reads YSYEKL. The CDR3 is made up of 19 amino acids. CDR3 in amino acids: CASSQVLSGAKTSTDTQYF. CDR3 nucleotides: TGCGCCAGCAGCCAAGTTCTTAGCGGGGCAAAAACTAGCACAGATACGCAGTATTTT.

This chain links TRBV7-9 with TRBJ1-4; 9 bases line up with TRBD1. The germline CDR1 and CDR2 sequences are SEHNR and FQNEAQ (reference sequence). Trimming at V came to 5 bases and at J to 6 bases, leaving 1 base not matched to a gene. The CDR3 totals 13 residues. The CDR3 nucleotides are TGTGCCAGCAGCGACAGGGGGGATGAAAAACTGTTTTTT. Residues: CASSDRGDEKLFF.

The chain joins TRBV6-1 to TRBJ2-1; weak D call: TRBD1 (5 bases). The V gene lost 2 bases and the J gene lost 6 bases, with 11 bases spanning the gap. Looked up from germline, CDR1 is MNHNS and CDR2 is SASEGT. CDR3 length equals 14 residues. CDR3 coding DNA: TGTGCCAGCAGTGAACAGGGATGGATCAATGAGCAGTTCTTC. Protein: CASSEQGWINEQFF.

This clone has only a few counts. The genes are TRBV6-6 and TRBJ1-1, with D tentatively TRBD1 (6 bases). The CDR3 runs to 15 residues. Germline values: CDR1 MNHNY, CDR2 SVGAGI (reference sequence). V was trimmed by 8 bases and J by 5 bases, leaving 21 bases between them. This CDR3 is CASGGGVYGWTEAFF. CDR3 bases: TGTGCCAGCGGCGGGGGCGTCTACGGGTGGACTGAAGCTTTCTTT.

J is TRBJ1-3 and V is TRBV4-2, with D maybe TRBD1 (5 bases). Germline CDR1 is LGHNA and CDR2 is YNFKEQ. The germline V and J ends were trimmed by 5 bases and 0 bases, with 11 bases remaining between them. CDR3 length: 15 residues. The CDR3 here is CASSAQDNSGNTIYF. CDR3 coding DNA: TGTGCCAGCAGCGCACAGGACAACTCTGGAAACACCATATATTTT.

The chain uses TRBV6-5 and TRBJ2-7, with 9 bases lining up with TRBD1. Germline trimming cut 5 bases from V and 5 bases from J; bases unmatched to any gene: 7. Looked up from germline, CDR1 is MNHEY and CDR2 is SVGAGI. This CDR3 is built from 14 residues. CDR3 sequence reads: CASSRDRGINEQYF. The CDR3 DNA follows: TGTGCCAGCAGTCGCGACAGGGGGATAAACGAGCAGTACTTC.

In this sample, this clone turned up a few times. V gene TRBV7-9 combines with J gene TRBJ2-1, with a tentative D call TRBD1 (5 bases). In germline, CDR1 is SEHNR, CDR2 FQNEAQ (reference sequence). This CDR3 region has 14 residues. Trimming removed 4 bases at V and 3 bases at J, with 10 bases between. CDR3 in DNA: TGTGCCAGCAGCTGGGGCGGCGTCTACAATGAGCAGTTCTTC. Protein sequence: CASSWGGVYNEQFF. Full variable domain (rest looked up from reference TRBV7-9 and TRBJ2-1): DTGVSQNPRHKITKRGQNVTFRCDPISEHNRLYWYRQTLGQGPEFLTYFQNEAQLEKSRLLSDRFSAERPKGSFSTLEIQRTEQGDSAMYLCASSWGGVYNEQFFGPGTRLTVL.

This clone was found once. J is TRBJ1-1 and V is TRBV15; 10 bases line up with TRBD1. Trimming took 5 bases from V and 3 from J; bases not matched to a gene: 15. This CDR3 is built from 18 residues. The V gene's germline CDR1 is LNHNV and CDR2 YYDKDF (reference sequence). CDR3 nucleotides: TGTGCCACCAGCCTCAGCCGGGACAGGGGAGGGATGGACACTGAAGCTTTCTTT. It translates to CATSLSRDRGGMDTEAFF. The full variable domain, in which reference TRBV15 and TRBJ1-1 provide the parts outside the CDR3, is DAMVIQNPRYQVTQFGKPVTLSCSQTLNHNVMYWYQQKSSQAPKLLFHYYDKDFNNEADTPDNFQSRRPNTSFCFLDIRSPGLGDTAMYLCATSLSRDRGGMDTEAFFGQGTRLTVV.

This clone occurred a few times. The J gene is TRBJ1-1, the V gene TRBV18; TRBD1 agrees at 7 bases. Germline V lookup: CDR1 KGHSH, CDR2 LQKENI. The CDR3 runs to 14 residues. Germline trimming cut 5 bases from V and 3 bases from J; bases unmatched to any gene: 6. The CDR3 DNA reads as TGTGCCAGCTCAAGGGGTCAGGGGGACACTGAAGCTTTCTTT. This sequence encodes CASSRGQGDTEAFF.

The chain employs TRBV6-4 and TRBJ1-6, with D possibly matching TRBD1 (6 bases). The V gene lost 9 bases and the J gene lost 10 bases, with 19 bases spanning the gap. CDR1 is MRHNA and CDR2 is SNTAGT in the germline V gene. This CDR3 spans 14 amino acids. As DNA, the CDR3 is TGTGCCAGTCCGGGCGACAGGCTACACTCACCCCTCCACTTT. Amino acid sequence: CASPGDRLHSPLHF.

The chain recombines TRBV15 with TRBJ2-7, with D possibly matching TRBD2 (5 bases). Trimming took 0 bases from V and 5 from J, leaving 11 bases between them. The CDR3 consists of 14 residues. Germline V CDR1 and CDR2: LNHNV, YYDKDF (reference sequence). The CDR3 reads CATSRDRGPNEQYF. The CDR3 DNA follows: TGTGCCACCAGCAGAGATCGGGGTCCCAACGAGCAGTACTTC.